This T cell receptor beta chain was observed in a study of cytomegalovirus exposure and HLA in healthy donors. V gave up 3 bases and J gave up 6 bases; unmatched junction bases: 6. CDR1 and CDR2 from the germline V gene are SNHLY and FYNNEI. The CDR3 has 15 residues. PCR involved 60 Vbeta and 13 Jbeta primers. Here immunoSEQ multiplex PCR was the method, and the copy in TCRdb shows in-frame clones only, minus some. The table has 80,000 to 100,000 clones, roughly three quarters seen once. Material for sequencing was PBMCs. The receptor comes from a man aged 40-49 years in good health and CMV-seronegative. The chain has TRBV2 and TRBJ1-5; TRBD1 matches 9 bases. CDR3 DNA: TGTGCCAGCAGTGAGAGAGACAGGGGGACTCAGCCCCAGCATTTT. It encodes CASSERDRGTQPQHF.